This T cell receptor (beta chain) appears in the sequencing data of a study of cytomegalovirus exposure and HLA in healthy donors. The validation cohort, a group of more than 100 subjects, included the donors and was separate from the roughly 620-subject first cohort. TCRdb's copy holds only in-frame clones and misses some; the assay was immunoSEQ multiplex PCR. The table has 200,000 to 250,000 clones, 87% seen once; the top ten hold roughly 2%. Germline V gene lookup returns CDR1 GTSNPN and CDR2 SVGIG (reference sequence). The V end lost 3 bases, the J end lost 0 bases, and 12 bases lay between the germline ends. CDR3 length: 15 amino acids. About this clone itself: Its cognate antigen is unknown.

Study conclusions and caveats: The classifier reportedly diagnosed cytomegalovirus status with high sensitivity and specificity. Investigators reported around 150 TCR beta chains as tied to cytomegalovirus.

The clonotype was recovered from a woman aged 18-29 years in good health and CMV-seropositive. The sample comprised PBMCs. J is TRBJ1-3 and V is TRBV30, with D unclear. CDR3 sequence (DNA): TGTGCCTGGAGGTTGATTCATAGCTCTGGAAACACCATATATTTT. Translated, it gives CAWRLIHSSGNTIYF.